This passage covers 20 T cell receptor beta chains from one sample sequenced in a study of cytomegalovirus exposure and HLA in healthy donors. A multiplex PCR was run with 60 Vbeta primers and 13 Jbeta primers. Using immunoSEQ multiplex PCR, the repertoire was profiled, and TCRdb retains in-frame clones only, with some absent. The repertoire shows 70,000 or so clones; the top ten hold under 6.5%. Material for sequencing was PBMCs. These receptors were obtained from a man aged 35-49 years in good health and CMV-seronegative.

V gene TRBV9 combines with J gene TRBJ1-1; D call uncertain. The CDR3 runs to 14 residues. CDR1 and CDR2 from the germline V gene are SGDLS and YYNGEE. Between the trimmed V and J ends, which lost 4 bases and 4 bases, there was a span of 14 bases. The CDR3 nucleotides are TGTGCCAGCAGCTCCTCAGCGGTTGGCACTGAAGCTTTCTTT. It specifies CASSSSAVGTEAFF.

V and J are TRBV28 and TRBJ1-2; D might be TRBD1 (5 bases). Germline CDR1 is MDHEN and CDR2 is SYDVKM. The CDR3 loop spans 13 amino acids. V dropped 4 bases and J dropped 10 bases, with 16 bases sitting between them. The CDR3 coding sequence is TGTGCCAGCAGTTCCGTTATTTGGACATTCTACACCTTC. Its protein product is CASSSVIWTFYTF.

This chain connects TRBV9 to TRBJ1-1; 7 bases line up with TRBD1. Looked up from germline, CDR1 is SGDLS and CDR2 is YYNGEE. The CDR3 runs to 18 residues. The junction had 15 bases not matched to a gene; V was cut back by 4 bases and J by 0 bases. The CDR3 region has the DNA TGTGCCAGCAGCCCACGCCCGGGACAGAGACAAATGAACACTGAAGCTTTCTTT. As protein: CASSPRPGQRQMNTEAFF.

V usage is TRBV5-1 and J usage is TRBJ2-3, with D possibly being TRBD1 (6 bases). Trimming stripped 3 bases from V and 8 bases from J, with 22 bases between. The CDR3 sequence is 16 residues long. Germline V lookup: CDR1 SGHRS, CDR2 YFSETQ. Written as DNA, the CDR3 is TGCGCCAGCAGCTCCGGACAGAGCCGTGGAATATTTACGCAGTATTTT. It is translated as CASSSGQSRGIFTQYF.

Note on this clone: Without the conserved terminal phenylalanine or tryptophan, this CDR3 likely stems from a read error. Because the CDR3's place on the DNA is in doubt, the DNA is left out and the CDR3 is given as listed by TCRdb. CDR3 sequence reads: CAISGPGDSRKDI. This chain joins TRBV10-3 and TRBJ1-1; the D call in the table, TRBD1, was not verified against the DNA. CDR1 ENHRY and CDR2 SYGVKD come from the germline V gene. The CDR3 spans 13 residues, counting both ends.

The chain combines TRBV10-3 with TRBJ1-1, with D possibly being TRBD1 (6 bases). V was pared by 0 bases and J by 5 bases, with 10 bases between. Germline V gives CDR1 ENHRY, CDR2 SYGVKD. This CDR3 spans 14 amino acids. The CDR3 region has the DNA TGTGCCATCAGTGAGTCACAGGGCAGTACTGAAGCTTTCTTT. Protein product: CAISESQGSTEAFF.

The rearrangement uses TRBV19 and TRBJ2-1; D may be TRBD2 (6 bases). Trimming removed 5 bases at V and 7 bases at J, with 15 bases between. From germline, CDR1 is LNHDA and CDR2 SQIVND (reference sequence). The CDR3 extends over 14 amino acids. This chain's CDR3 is CASSPRRALNEQFF. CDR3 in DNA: TGTGCCAGTAGTCCTCGGAGGGCCTTGAATGAGCAGTTCTTC.

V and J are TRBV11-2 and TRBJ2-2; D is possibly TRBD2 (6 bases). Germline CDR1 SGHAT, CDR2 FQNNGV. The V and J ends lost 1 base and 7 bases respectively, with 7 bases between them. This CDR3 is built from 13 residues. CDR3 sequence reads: CASSLGEDGELFF. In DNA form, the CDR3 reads TGTGCCAGCAGCTTAGGGGAGGACGGGGAGCTGTTTTTT.

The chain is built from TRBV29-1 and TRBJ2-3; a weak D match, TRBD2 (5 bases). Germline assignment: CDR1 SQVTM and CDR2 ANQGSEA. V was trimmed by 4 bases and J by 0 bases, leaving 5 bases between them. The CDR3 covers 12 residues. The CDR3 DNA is TGCAGCGTTGGCGGGAGCACAGATACGCAGTATTTT. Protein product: CSVGGSTDTQYF.

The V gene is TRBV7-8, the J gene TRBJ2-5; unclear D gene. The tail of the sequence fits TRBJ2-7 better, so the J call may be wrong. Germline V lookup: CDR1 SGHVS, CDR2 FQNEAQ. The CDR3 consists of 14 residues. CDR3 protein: CASSLVAETYEQYF. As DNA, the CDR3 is TGTGCCAGCAGCTTAGTGGCGGAAACCTACGAGCAGTACTTC.

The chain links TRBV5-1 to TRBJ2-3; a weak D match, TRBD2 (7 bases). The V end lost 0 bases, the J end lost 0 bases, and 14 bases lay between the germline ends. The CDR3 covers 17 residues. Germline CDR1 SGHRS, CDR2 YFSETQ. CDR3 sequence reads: CASSLASRGPSTDTQYF. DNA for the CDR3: TGCGCCAGCAGCTTGGCATCGCGGGGGCCTAGCACAGATACGCAGTATTTT. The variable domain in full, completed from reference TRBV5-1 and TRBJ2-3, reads KAGVTQTPRYLIKTRGQQVTLSCSPISGHRSVSWYQQTPGQGLQFLFEYFSETQRNKGNFPGRFSGRQFSNSRSEMNVSTLELGDSALYLCASSLASRGPSTDTQYFGPGTRLTVL.

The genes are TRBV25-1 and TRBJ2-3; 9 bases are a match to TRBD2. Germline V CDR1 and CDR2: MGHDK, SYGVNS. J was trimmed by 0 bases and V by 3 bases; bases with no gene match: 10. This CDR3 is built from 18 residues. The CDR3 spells CASSDWGTSTPSTDTQYF. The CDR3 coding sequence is TGTGCCAGCAGTGATTGGGGGACTAGCACCCCTAGCACAGATACGCAGTATTTT.

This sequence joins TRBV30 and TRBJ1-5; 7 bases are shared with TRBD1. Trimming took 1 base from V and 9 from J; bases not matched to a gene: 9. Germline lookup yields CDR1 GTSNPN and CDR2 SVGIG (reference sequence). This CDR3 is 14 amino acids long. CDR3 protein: CAWSGGTALGPQHF. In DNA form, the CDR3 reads TGTGCCTGGAGTGGAGGGACAGCTTTAGGGCCCCAGCATTTT.

The CDR3 here is CASSQNSSPLHF. CDR3 coding DNA: TGTGCCAGCAGCCAAAACAGCTCACCCCTCCACTTT. The V and J genes are TRBV5-6 and TRBJ1-6; no definite D call. Trimming removed 4 bases at V and 10 bases at J, with 9 bases between. CDR3 length equals 12 residues. The germline V gene encodes CDR1 SGHDT and CDR2 YYEEEE. The full variable domain, completed using reference TRBV5-6 and TRBJ1-6, is DAGVTQSPTHLIKTRGQQVTLRCSPKSGHDTVSWYQQALGQGPQFIFQYYEEEERQRGNFPDRFSGHQFPNYSSELNVNALLLGDSALYLCASSQNSSPLHFGNGTRLTVT.

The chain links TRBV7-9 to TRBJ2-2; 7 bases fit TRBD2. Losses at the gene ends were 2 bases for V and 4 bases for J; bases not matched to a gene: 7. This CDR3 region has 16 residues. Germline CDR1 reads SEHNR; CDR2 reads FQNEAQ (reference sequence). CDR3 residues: CASSLREGGPTGELFF. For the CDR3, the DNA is TGTGCCAGCAGCTTACGAGAGGGAGGGCCCACCGGGGAGCTGTTTTTT.

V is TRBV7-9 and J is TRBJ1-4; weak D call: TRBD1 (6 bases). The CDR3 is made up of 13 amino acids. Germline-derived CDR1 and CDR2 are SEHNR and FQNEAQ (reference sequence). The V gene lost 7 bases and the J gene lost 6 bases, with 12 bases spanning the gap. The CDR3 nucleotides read TGTGCCAGCAACCTATCAGGGGATGAAAAACTGTTTTTT. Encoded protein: CASNLSGDEKLFF. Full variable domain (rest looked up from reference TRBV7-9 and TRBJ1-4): DTGVSQNPRHKITKRGQNVTFRCDPISEHNRLYWYRQTLGQGPEFLTYFQNEAQLEKSRLLSDRFSAERPKGSFSTLEIQRTEQGDSAMYLCASNLSGDEKLFFGSGTQLSVL.

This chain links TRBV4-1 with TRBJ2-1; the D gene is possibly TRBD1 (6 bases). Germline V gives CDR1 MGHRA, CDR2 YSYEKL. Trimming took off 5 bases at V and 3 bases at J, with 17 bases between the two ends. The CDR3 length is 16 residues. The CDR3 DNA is TGCGCCAGCAGCGTCGGACAGAACATGGGCTACAATGAGCAGTTCTTC. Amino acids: CASSVGQNMGYNEQFF.

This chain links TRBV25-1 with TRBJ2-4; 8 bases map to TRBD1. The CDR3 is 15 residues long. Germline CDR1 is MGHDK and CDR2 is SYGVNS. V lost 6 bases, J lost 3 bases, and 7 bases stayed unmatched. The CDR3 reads CASRGTGHGKNIQYF. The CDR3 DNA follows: TGTGCCAGCAGGGGGACAGGACATGGCAAAAACATTCAGTACTTC.

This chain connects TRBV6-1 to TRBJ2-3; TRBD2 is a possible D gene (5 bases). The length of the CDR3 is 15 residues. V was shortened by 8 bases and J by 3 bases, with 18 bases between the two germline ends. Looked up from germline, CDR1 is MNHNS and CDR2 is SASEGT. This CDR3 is CASLLSRGGTDTQYF. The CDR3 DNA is TGTGCCAGCCTACTAAGCCGGGGTGGGACAGATACGCAGTATTTT.

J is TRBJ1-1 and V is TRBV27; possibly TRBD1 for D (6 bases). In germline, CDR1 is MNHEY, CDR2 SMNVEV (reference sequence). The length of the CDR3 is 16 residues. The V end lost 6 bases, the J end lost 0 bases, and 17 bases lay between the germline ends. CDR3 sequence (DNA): TGTGCCAGCAGGCCTAACAGGGCGGTAATGAACACTGAAGCTTTCTTT. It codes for CASRPNRAVMNTEAFF.